Below are 21 T cell receptor beta chains sequenced from a single sample in a study of T-cell memory formation after mild COVID-19. TCRdb called the 5' RACE reads again in MiXCR, with one record for every CDR3 protein. The top ten clones hold around 12% of a sample with roughly 620,000 distinct CDR3 sequences, under 20% of them seen once. The sequencing sample was made of PBMCs or a T cell subset sorted from them (not recorded which). The origin of the receptors is an adult woman who had mild COVID-19 (a few samples of this study predate the infection). Cell type and time point are not known.

The rearrangement uses TRBV9 and TRBJ1-3, with D possibly matching TRBD1 (5 bases). Deletions cut 0 bases from V and 0 bases from J, with 7 bases between. Germline-derived CDR1 and CDR2 are SGDLS and YYNGEE. The CDR3 spans 15 residues. CDR3 protein: CASSVVGASGNTIYF. The CDR3 DNA is TGTGCCAGCAGCGTAGTCGGGGCCTCTGGAAACACCATATATTTT.

The rearrangement links TRBV20-1 to TRBJ2-1; D may correspond to TRBD1 or TRBD2 (5 bases each). CDR1 DFQATT and CDR2 SNEGSKA come from the germline V gene (reference sequence). The V end was cut by 6 bases, the J end by 12 bases, with 21 bases between. The CDR3 is 13 amino acids. The CDR3: CSAGGGLPGGQFF. The CDR3 bases are TGCAGTGCAGGCGGCGGTCTTCCTGGGGGGCAGTTCTTC.

This clonotype has more than one count but fewer than ten. The chain uses TRBV2 and TRBJ1-5; D gene unclear. Trimming stripped 2 bases from V and 0 bases from J, with 5 bases between. Germline V CDR1 and CDR2: SNHLY, FYNNEI. The length of the CDR3 is 14 residues. CDR3 DNA: TGTGCCAGCAGTGAACCACTTAGCAATCAGCCCCAGCATTTT. It is translated as CASSEPLSNQPQHF.

This clonotype showed up just a few times. The V gene is TRBV12-3 or TRBV12-4, the J gene TRBJ2-3; possibly TRBD2 for D (6 bases). The CDR3 loop spans 12 amino acids. Trimming shortened V by 6 bases and J by 6 bases, and 10 bases separated the two germline ends. Written as DNA, the CDR3 is TGTGCCAGCAGGCCCCGGGGGGATACGCAGTATTTT. Residues: CASRPRGDTQYF.

The V gene is TRBV18, the J gene TRBJ2-1; TRBD2 agrees at 8 bases. Germline V gene sequence: CDR1 KGHSH, CDR2 LQKENI. Trimming at V came to 3 bases and at J to 7 bases, leaving 14 bases not matched to a gene. The CDR3 contains 17 residues. The CDR3 protein is CASSPSRSGRAGNEQFF. CDR3 coding DNA: TGTGCCAGCTCACCCTCTCGAAGCGGGAGAGCGGGGAATGAGCAGTTCTTC.

The V and J genes are TRBV12-3 or TRBV12-4 and TRBJ2-2; tentative D call: TRBD2 (6 bases). The CDR3 has 13 amino acids. The ends were cut back, 3 bases at V and 12 bases at J, with 14 bases in the middle. Here the CDR3 DNA reads TGTGCCAGCAGTTTTGGGTCCCGGGAGAAGCTGTTTTTT. It is translated as CASSFGSREKLFF.

This clonotype was seen a handful of times. The chain recombines TRBV7-3 with TRBJ2-7, with D possibly matching TRBD2 (6 bases). Germline values: CDR1 SGHTA, CDR2 FQGTGA. With 2 bases removed from V and 1 base from J, the gap between germline ends came to 12 bases. There are 15 residues in the CDR3. CDR3 residues: CASSLRRGPSYEQYF. The CDR3 nucleotides read TGTGCCAGCAGCTTACGGCGGGGCCCTTCCTACGAGCAGTACTTC.

The table lists this clonotype with a few counts. The chain employs TRBV5-1 and TRBJ2-1; 8 bases agree with TRBD1. The CDR3 is 16 residues long. The J segment lost 7 bases and the V segment lost 0 bases, leaving 9 bases of the junction unmatched. Per germline, CDR1 SGHRS and CDR2 YFSETQ. CDR3 loop: CASSLVLGQVVNEQFF. The CDR3, as DNA: TGCGCCAGCAGCTTGGTATTGGGACAGGTAGTTAATGAGCAGTTCTTC.

This clonotype was picked up many times. The chain combines TRBV7-2 with TRBJ1-1; no firm D call. The CDR3 spans 13 residues. V lost 5 bases and J 5 bases, leaving 12 bases between the germline ends. Germline-derived CDR1 and CDR2 are SGHTA and FQGNSA. CDR3 DNA: TGTGCCAGCAGCCCGTATTTGAGGACTGAAGCTTTCTTT. Its protein product is CASSPYLRTEAFF.

This clonotype appeared a few times. The chain combines TRBV4-1 with TRBJ1-2; TRBD1 agrees at 8 bases. Germline CDR1 is MGHRA and CDR2 is YSYEKL. The ends lost 4 bases at V and 7 bases at J; junction bases unmatched: 8. The CDR3 runs 14 residues. This CDR3 reads CASSLDRGSGGYTF. The DNA for the CDR3 is TGCGCCAGCAGCCTTGACAGGGGAAGTGGTGGCTACACCTTC.

V is TRBV19 and J is TRBJ1-3; D not certain. CDR3 length equals 15 residues. Germline V lookup: CDR1 LNHDA, CDR2 SQIVND (reference sequence). V was cut by 5 bases and J by 4 bases, with 15 bases left in between. CDR3 sequence reads: CASSASIWAGNTIYF. Here the CDR3 DNA reads TGTGCCAGTAGTGCCTCCATTTGGGCAGGAAACACCATATATTTT.

The chain carries TRBV9 and TRBJ2-1; tentative D call: TRBD2 (6 bases). This CDR3 has 18 amino acids. Germline V gene sequence: CDR1 SGDLS, CDR2 YYNGEE. V was trimmed by 3 bases and J by 0 bases, leaving 19 bases between them. The DNA of the CDR3 is TGTGCCAGCAGCGCCCCATCCCACGGGACTTTCTCCTACAATGAGCAGTTCTTC. Encoded protein: CASSAPSHGTFSYNEQFF.

The rearrangement joins TRBV5-1 to TRBJ1-6, with 9 bases lining up with TRBD1. The CDR3 length is 15 residues. In germline, CDR1 is SGHRS, CDR2 YFSETQ. The junction had 2 bases not matched to a gene; V was cut back by 0 bases and J by 7 bases. The CDR3 DNA is TGCGCCAGCAGCTTGGCCGGGACAGGGAATTCACCCCTCCACTTT. Translated: CASSLAGTGNSPLHF. The variable domain in full, with the rest retrieved from reference TRBV5-1 and TRBJ1-6, is KAGVTQTPRYLIKTRGQQVTLSCSPISGHRSVSWYQQTPGQGLQFLFEYFSETQRNKGNFPGRFSGRQFSNSRSEMNVSTLELGDSALYLCASSLAGTGNSPLHFGNGTRLTVT.

This clonotype turned up a few times. The V and J genes are TRBV15 and TRBJ1-5, with D perhaps matching TRBD1 (5 bases). The CDR3 consists of 15 residues. The germline gives CDR1 LNHNV, CDR2 YYDKDF (reference sequence). V shed 0 bases and J shed 4 bases, with 10 bases lying between them. The CDR3 DNA sequence: TGTGCCACCAGCAGAGATCTAGGGGAAAATCAGCCCCAGCATTTT. Its translation: CATSRDLGENQPQHF.

The rearrangement joins TRBV20-1 to TRBJ2-1, with 14 bases matching TRBD2. J gave up 11 bases and V 1 base, and 7 bases lay outside the gene matches. Germline values: CDR1 DFQATT, CDR2 SNEGSKA (reference sequence). The CDR3 has 15 residues. The CDR3 region is CSARATSGRGRKQFF. CDR3 bases: TGCAGTGCTAGAGCGACTAGCGGGAGGGGCCGAAAGCAGTTCTTC.

The V gene is TRBV18, the J gene TRBJ2-2, with D perhaps TRBD2 (6 bases). The CDR3 length is 14 residues. Germline V gives CDR1 KGHSH, CDR2 LQKENI. V was trimmed by 2 bases and J by 6 bases, leaving 10 bases between them. In nucleotides, the CDR3 is TGTGCCAGCTCACCAGGAGGGGCCCCCGGGGAGCTGTTTTTT. Residues: CASSPGGAPGELFF.

This clonotype was seen more than once but under ten times. The chain employs TRBV2 and TRBJ1-2; D remains ambiguous. Trimming took 8 bases from V and 2 from J, leaving 9 bases between them. The CDR3 runs 12 residues. CDR1 is SNHLY, CDR2 FYNNEI, per germline. CDR3 coding DNA: TGTGCCAGCTCGGAGCGGAACTATGGCTACACCTTC. This sequence encodes CASSERNYGYTF.

This clonotype appeared a few times. The V gene is TRBV30, the J gene TRBJ1-3; D call uncertain. Germline V CDR1 and CDR2: GTSNPN, SVGIG (reference sequence). V was trimmed by 3 bases and J by 4 bases, leaving 10 bases between them. The CDR3 has 13 residues. The CDR3 loop reads CAWRKEKGNTIYF. The DNA for the CDR3 is TGTGCCTGGAGAAAAGAGAAGGGAAACACCATATATTTT.

The table lists this clonotype with a few counts. The chain uses TRBV5-6 and TRBJ2-1; D might be TRBD2 (6 bases). The CDR3 length is 15 residues. V was pared by 0 bases and J by 3 bases, with 10 bases between. Germline V gene lookup returns CDR1 SGHDT and CDR2 YYEEEE. The CDR3 reads CASSLAASVYNEQFF. The CDR3 DNA is TGTGCCAGCAGCTTGGCGGCTAGCGTCTACAATGAGCAGTTCTTC.

This clonotype came up a few times. The rearrangement joins TRBV9 to TRBJ1-5; 9 nucleotides match TRBD1. The V segment lost 0 bases and the J segment 4 bases; nucleotides outside the gene matches: 5. Per germline, CDR1 SGDLS and CDR2 YYNGEE. The CDR3 has 16 residues. CDR3 in DNA: TGTGCCAGCAGCGTAGCGCCGGACAGGGGTAATCAGCCCCAGCATTTT. Residues: CASSVAPDRGNQPQHF.

This clonotype was seen ten or more times. This chain uses TRBV6-2 or TRBV6-3 with TRBJ2-2, with 7 bases that match TRBD2. The CDR3 is made up of 16 amino acids. Unmatched junction bases numbered 12, after V lost 7 bases and J lost 4 bases. Germline V CDR1 and CDR2: MNHEY, SVGEGT. The DNA for the CDR3 is TGTGCCAGCAATATCCCCGGGACTACACTCACCGGGGAGCTGTTTTTT. Amino acids: CASNIPGTTLTGELFF.